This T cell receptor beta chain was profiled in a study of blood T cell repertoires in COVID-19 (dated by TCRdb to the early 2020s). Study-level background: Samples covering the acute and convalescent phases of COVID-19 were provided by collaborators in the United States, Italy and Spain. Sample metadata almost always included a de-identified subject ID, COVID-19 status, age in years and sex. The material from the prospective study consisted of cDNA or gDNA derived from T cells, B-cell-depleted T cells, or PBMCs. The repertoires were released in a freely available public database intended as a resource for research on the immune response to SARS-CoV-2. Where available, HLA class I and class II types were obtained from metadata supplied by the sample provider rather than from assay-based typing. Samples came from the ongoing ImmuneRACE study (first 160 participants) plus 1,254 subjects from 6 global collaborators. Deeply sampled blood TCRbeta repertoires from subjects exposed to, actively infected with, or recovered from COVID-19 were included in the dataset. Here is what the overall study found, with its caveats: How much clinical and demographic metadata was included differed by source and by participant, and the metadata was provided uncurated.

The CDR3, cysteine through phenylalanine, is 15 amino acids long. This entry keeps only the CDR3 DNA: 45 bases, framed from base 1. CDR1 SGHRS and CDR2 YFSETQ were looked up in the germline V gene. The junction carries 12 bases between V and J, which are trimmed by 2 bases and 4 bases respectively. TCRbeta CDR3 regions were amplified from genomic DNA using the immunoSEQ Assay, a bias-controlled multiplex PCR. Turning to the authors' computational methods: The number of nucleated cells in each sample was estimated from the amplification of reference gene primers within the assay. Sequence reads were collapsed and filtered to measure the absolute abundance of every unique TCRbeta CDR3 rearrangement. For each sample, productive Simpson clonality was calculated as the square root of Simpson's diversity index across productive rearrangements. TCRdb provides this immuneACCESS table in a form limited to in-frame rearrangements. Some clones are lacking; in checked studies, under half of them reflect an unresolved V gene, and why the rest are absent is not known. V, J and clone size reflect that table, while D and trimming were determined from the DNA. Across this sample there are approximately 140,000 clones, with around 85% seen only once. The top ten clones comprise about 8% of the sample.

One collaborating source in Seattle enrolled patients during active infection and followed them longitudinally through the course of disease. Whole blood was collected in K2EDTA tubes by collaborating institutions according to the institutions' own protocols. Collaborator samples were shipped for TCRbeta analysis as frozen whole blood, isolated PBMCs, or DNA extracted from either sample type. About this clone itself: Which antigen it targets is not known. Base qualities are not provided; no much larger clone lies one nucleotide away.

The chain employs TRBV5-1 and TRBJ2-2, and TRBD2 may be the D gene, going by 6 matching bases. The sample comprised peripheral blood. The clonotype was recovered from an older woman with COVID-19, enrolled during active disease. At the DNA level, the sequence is TGCGCCAGCAGCTTTGGAGGGCAACCCACCGGGGAGCTGTTTTTT. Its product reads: CASSFGGQPTGELFF.